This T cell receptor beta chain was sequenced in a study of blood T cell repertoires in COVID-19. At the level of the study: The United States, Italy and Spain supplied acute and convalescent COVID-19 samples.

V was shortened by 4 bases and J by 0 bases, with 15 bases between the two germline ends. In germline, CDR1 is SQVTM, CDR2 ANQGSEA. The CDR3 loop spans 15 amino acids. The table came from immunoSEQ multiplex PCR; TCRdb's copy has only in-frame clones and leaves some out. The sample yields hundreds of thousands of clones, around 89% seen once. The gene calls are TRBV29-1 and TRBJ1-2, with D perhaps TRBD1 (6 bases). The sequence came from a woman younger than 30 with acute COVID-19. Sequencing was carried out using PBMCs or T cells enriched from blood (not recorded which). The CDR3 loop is CSVARTAPTNYGYTF. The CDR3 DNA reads TGCAGCGTTGCTCGGACAGCTCCGACTAACTATGGCTACACCTTC.